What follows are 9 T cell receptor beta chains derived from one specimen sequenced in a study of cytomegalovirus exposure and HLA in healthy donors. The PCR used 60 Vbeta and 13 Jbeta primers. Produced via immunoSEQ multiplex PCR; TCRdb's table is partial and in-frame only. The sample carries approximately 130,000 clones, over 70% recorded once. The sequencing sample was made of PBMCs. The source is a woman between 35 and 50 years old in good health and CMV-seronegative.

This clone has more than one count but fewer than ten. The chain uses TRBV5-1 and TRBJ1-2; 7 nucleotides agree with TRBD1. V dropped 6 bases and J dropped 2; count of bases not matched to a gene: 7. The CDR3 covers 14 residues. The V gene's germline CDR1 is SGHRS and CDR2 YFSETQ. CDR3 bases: TGCGCCAGCACCTTCGGGGACAGAAACTATGGCTACACCTTC. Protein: CASTFGDRNYGYTF.

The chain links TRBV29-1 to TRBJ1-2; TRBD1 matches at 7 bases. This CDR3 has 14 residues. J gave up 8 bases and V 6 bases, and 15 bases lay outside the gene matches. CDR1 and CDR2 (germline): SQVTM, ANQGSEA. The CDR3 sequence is CSVTNRDRSRGYTF. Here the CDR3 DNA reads TGCAGCGTGACGAATCGGGACAGATCTCGAGGCTACACCTTC.

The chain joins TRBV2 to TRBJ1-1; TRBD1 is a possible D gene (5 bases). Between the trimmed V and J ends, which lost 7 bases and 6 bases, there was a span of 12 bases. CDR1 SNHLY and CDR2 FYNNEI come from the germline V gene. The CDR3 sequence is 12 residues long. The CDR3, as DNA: TGTGCCAGCAAGGCCGGAGGGGCTGAAGCTTTCTTT. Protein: CASKAGGAEAFF.

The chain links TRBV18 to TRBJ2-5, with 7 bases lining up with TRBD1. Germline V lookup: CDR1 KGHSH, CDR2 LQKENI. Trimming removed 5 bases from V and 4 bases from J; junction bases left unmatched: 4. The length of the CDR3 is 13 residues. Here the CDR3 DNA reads TGTGCCAGCTCATGGTACAGGGGAGAGACCCAGTACTTC. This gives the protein CASSWYRGETQYF. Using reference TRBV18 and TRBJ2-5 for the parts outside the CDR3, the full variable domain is NAGVMQNPRHLVRRRGQEARLRCSPMKGHSHVYWYRQLPEEGLKFMVYLQKENIIDESGMPKERFSAEFPKEGPSILRIQQVVRGDSAAYFCASSWYRGETQYFGPGTRLLVL.

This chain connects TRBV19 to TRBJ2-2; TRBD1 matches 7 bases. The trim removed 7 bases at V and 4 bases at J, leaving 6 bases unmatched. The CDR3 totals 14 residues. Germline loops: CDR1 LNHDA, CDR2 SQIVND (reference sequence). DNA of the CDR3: TGTGCCAGTATGTACAGGGGCCCCACCGGGGAGCTGTTTTTT. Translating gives CASMYRGPTGELFF.

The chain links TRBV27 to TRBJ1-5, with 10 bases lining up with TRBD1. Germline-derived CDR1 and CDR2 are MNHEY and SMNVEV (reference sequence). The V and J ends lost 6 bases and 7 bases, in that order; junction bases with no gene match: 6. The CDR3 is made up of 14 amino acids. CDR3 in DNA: TGTGCCAGCAGCTGGACAGGGGGAATACAGCCCCAGCATTTT. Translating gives CASSWTGGIQPQHF.

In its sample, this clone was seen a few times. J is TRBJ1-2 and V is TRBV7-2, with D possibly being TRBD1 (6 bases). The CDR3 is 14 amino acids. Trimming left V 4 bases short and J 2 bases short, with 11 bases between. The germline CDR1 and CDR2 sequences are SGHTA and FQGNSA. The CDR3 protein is CASSSNTGNYGYTF. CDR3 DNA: TGTGCCAGCAGCTCTAACACAGGGAACTATGGCTACACCTTC.

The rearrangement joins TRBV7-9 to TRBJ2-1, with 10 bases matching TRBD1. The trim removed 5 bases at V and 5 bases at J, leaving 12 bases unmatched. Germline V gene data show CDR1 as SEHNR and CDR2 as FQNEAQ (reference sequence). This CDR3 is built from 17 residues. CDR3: CASSLTTGGHAHNEQFF. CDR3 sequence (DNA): TGTGCCAGCAGCCTCACGACAGGGGGCCACGCGCACAATGAGCAGTTCTTC. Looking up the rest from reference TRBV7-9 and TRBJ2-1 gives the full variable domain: DTGVSQNPRHKITKRGQNVTFRCDPISEHNRLYWYRQTLGQGPEFLTYFQNEAQLEKSRLLSDRFSAERPKGSFSTLEIQRTEQGDSAMYLCASSLTTGGHAHNEQFFGPGTRLTVL.

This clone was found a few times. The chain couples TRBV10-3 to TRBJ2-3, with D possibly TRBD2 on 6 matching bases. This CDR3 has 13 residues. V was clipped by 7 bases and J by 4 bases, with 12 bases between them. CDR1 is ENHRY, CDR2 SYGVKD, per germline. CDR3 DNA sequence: TGTGCCATCACAGGGCGGGGCGCAGATACGCAGTATTTT. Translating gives CAITGRGADTQYF.